This TCR beta chain appears in the sequencing data of a study of early T cells in non-severe SARS-CoV-2 infection. Study overall: Sequencing input comprised bulk RNA from unsorted whole blood; chain pairing was not available. Overall study results and limits: Lookups in VDJdb leaned toward anti-spike CD8 responses and missed private and CD4 specificities.

This clonotype was recorded at least ten times. The antigen is undetermined. The library protocol tagged individual cDNA molecules with unique molecular identifiers. One entry per CDR3 protein, called by TCRdb with MiXCR from the 5' RACE reads. The data hold 69,000 or so distinct CDR3 sequences, with over 3.5% observed a single time. The sample here was whole blood, taken at baseline. This TCR was recovered from an adult who was a healthcare worker with PCR-confirmed SARS-CoV-2 infection or an uninfected control (not recorded which). The donor label of this sample is uncertain.

The CDR3 DNA reads TGTGCCAGCAGCTTAGGGGACGACACCGGGGAGCTGTTTTTT. Encoded protein: CASSLGDDTGELFF. The chain combines TRBV7-8 with TRBJ2-2, with D perhaps given as TRBD1 or TRBD2 (5 bases each). CDR3 length: 14 amino acids. V was shortened by 1 base and J by 3 bases, with 6 bases between the two germline ends. The germline V gene has CDR1 SGHVS and CDR2 FQNEAQ.